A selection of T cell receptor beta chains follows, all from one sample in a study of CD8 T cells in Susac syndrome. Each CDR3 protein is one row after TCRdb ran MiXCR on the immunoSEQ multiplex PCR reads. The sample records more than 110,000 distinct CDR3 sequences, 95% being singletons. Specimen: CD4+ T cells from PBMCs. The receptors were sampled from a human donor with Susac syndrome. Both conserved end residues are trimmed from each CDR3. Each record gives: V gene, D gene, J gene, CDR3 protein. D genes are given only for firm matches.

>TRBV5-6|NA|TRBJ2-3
ASSPWRDPDTQY
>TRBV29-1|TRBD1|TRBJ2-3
SVGRGQGATDTQY
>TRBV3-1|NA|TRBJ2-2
ASSRKTATNTGELF
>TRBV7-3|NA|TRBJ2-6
ASSLTYGANVLT
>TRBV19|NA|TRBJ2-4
ASSKPGLYIQY
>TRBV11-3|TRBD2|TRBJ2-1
ASSTGLAETNEQF
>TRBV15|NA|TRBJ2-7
ATSRVRGDEQY
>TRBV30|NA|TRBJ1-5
AWSGDGSNQPQH
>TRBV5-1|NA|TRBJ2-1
ASSEGGRVGEQF
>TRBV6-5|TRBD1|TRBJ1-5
ASSYYLGQDSNQPQH
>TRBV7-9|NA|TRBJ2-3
ASSSYTGYEDTQY
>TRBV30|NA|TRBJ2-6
AWRLSGANVLT
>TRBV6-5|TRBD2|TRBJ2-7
ASSLSGRAYEQY
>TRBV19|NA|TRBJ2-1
ASSIGWRGKSSYNEQF
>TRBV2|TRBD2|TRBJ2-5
ASGLAGQETQY
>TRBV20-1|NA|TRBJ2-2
SARTAGGDIRGELF
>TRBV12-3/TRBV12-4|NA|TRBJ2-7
ASSSWDTSSYEQY
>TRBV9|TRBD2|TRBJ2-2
ASSVGAGGTGELF
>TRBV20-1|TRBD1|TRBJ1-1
SAGNWDSLAF
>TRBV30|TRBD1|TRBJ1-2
AWSSHRGLGGYT
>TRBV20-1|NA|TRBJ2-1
SASLDLPEQF
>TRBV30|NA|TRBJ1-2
AWARRGRGYT
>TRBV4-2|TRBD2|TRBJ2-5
ASSQGDTSGQETQY
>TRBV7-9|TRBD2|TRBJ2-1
ASSLETSWGYNEQF
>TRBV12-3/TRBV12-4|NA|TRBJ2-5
ASSVGADALRETQY
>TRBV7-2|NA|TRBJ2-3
ASSLGLGGAADTQY
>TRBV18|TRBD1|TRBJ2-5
ASSPTTGRGETQY
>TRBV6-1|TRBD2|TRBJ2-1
ASSAGLAGGSSYNEQF
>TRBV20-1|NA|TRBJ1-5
SARDSIGQPQH
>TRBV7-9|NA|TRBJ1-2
ASSRGEGGYGYT
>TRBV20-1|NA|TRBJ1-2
SASYRAAGYT
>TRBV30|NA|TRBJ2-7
AWSVGGFANEQY
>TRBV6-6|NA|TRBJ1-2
ASSYSPLRESYGYT
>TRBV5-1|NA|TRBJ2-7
ASSPGPQYEQY
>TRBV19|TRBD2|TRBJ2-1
ASSSLAATYNEQF
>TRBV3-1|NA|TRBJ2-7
ASSLGRGEQY
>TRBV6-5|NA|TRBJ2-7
ASRSPGGSSYEQY
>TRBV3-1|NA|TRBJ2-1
ASSQARREQF
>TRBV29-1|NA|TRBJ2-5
SVGGREETQY
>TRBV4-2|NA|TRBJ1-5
ASSRGAGQGNQPQH
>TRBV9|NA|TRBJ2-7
ASSPYFRDEQY
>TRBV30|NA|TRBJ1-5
AWSRRQVGNQPQH
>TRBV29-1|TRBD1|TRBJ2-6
SVEGQGSGANVLT
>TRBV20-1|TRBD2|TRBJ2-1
SATSSSGALYNEQF
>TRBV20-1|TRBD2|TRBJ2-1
SAGLAGSRSSYNEQF
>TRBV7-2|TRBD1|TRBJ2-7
ASSLGQGRSYEQY
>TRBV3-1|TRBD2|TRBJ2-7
ASSQGLAGGSYEQY
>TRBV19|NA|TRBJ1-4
ASSISGTDEKLF
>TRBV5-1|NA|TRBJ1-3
ASSSANTIY
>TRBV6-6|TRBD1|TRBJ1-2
ASSHSVTGSSGYT
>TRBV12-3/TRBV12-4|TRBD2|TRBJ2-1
ASTESGGSYNEQF
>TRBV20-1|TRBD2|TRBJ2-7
SARDQRTSGDRGEQY
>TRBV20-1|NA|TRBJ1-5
SADVGGQPQH
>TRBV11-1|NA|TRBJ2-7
ASSSGQIYEQY
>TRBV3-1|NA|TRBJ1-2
ASRSQGNYGYT
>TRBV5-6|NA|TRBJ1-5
ASSYGQFNQPQH
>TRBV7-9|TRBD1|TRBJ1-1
ASSLTGATEAF
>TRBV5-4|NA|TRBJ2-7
ASSLASGGLYYEQY
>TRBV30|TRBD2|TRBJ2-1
AWSVAGGYNEQF